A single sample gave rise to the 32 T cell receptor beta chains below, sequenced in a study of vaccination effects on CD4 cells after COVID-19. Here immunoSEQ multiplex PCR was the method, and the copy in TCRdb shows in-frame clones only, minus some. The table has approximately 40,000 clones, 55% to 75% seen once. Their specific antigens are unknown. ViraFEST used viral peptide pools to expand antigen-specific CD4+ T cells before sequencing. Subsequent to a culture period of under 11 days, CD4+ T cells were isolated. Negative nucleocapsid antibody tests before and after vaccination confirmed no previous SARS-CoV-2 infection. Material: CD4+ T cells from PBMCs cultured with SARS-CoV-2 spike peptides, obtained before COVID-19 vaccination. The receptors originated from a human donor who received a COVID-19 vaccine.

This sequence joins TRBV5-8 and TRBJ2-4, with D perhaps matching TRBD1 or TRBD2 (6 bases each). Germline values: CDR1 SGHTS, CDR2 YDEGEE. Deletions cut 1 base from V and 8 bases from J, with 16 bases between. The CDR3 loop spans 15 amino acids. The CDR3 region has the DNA TGTGCCAGCAGCTTGACAGGGAGGCCCGGTCACATTCAGTACTTC. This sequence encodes CASSLTGRPGHIQYF.

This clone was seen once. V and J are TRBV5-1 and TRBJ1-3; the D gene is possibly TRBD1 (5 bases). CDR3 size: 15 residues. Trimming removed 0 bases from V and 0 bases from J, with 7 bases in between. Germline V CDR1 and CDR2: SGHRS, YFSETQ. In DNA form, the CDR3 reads TGCGCCAGCAGCTTGGGGACAAGCTCTGGAAACACCATATATTTT. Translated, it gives CASSLGTSSGNTIYF.

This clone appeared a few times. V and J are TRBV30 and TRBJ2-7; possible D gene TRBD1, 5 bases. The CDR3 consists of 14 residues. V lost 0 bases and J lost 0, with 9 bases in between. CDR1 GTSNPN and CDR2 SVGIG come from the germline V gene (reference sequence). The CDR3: CAWSVLQDSYEQYF. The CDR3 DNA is TGTGCCTGGAGTGTACTACAGGACTCCTACGAGCAGTACTTC. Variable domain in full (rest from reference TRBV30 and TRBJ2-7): SQTIHQWPATLVQPVGSPLSLECTVEGTSNPNLYWYRQAAGRGLQLLFYSVGIGQISSEVPQNLSASRPQDRQFILSSKKLLLSDSGFYLCAWSVLQDSYEQYFGPGTRLTVT.

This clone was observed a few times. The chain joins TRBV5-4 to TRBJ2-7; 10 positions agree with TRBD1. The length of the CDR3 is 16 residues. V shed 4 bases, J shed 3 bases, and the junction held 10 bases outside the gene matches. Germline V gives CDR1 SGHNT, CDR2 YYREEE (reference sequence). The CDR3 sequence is CASSGPPGQGHYEQYF. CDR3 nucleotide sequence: TGTGCCAGCAGCGGGCCCCCGGGACAGGGGCACTACGAGCAGTACTTC.

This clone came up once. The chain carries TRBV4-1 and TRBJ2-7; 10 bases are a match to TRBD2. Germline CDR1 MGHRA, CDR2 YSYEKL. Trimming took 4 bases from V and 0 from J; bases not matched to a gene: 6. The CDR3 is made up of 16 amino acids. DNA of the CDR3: TGCGCCAGCAGCCGAACTAGCGGGGCGAGCTCCTACGAGCAGTACTTC. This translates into CASSRTSGASSYEQYF.

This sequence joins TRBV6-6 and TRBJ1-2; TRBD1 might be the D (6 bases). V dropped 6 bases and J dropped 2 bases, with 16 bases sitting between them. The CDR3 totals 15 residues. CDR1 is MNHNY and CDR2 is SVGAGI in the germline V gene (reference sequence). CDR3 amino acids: CASSSAGGANYGYTF. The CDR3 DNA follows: TGTGCCAGCAGCTCAGCGGGGGGGGCGAACTATGGCTACACCTTC.

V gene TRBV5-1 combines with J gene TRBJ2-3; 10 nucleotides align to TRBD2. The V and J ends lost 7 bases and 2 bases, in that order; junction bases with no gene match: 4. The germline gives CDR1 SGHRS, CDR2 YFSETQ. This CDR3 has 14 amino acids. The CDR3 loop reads CASGTSGDTDTQYF. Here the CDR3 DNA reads TGCGCCAGCGGTACTAGCGGGGACACAGATACGCAGTATTTT.

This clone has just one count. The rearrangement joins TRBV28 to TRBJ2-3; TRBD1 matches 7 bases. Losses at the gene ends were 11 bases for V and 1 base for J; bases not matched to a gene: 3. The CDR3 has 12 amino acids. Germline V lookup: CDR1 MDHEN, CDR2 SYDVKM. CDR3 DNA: TGTGCCGCCGGGACAGGCACAGATACGCAGTATTTT. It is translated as CAAGTGTDTQYF.

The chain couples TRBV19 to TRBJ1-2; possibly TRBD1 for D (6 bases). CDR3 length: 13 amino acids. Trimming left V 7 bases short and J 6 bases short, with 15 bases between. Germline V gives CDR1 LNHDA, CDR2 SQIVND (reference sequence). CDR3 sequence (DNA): TGTGCCAGTAAACCAGCGGGGGACAATGGCTACACCTTC. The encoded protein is CASKPAGDNGYTF. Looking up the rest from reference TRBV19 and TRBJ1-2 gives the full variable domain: DGGITQSPKYLFRKEGQNVTLSCEQNLNHDAMYWYRQDPGQGLRLIYYSQIVNDFQKGDIAEGYSVSREKKESFPLTVTSAQKNPTAFYLCASKPAGDNGYTFGSGTRLTVV.

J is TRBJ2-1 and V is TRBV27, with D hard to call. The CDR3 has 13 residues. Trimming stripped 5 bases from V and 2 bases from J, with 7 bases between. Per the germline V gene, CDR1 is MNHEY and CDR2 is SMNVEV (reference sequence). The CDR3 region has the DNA TGTGCCAGCAGTCCACCACCCTACAATGAGCAGTTCTTC. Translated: CASSPPPYNEQFF.

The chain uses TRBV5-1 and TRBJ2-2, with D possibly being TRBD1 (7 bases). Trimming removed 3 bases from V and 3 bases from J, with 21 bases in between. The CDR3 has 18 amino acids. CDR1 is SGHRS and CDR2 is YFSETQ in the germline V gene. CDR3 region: CASSWRGPGGRDTGELFF. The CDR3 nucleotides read TGCGCCAGCAGCTGGAGGGGGCCCGGGGGACGGGACACCGGGGAGCTGTTTTTT.

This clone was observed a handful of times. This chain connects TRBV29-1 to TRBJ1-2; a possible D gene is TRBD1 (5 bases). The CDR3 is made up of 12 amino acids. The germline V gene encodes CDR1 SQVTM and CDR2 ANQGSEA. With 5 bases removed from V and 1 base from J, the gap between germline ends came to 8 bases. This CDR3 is CSVLGDNYGYTF. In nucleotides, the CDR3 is TGCAGCGTTTTGGGGGATAACTATGGCTACACCTTC.

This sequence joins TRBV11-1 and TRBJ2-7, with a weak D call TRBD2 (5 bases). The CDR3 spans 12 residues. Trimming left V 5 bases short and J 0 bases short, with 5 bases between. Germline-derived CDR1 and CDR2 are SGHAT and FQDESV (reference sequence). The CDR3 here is CASSRDSYEQYF. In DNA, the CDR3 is TGTGCCAGCAGCCGGGACTCCTACGAGCAGTACTTC.

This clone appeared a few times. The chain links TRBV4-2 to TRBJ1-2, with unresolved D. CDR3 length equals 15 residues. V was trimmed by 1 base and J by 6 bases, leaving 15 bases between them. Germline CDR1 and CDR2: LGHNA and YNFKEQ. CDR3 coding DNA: TGTGCCAGCAGCCAAGCCTCACCGGGTAGCCATGGCTACACCTTC. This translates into CASSQASPGSHGYTF.

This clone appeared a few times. The CDR3 is CASSLSSVYGYTF. The CDR3 DNA is TGTGCCAGCAGTTTATCATCCGTCTATGGCTACACCTTC. The chain is built from TRBV27 and TRBJ1-2, with D hard to call. Germline CDR1 reads MNHEY; CDR2 reads SMNVEV (reference sequence). V was pared by 0 bases and J by 4 bases, with 6 bases between. The CDR3 spans 13 residues.

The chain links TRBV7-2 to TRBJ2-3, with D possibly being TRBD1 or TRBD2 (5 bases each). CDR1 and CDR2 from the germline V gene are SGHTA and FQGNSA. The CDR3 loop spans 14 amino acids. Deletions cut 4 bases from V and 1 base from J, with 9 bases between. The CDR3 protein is CASSSRGRTDTQYF. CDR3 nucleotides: TGTGCCAGCAGCTCGAGGGGACGCACAGATACGCAGTATTTT.

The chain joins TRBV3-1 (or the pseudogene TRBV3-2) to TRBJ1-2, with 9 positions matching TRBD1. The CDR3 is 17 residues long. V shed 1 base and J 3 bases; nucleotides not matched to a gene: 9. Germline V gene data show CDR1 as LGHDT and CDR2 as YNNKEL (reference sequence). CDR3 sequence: CASSQVTGGSLDYGYTF. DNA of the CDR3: TGTGCCAGCAGCCAAGTAACAGGGGGCAGCCTGGACTATGGCTACACCTTC.

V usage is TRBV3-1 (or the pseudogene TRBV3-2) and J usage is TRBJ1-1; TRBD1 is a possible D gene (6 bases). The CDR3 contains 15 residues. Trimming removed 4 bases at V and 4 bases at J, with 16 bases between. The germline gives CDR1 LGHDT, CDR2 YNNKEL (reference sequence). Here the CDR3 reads CASSPRDMRTTEAFF. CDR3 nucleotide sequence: TGTGCCAGCAGCCCCCGGGACATGAGGACCACTGAAGCTTTCTTT.

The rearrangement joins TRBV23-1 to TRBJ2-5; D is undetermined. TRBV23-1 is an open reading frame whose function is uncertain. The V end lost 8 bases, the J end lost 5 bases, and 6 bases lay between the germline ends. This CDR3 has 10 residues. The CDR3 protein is CASPSETQYF. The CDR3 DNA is TGCGCCAGCCCCTCCGAGACCCAGTACTTC.

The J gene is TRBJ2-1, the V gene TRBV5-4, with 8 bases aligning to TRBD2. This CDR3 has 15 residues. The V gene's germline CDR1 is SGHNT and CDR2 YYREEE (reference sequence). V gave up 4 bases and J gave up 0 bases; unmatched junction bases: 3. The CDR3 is CASSPSGSSYNEQFF. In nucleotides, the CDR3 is TGTGCCAGCAGCCCAAGCGGGAGCTCCTACAATGAGCAGTTCTTC.

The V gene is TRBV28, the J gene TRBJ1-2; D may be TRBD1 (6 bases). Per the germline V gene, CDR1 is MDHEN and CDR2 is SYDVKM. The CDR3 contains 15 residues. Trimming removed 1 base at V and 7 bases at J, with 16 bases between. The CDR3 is CASSLSGGAGGGYTF. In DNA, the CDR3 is TGTGCCAGCAGTTTATCGGGGGGCGCGGGAGGTGGCTACACCTTC.

CDR3 region: CASSGELDTQYF. CDR3 bases: TGTGCCAGCAGTGGAGAACTAGATACGCAGTATTTT. The chain uses TRBV2 and TRBJ2-3; D gene unclear. This CDR3 region has 12 residues. Looked up from germline, CDR1 is SNHLY and CDR2 is FYNNEI. The V end was cut by 4 bases, the J end by 5 bases, with 7 bases between.

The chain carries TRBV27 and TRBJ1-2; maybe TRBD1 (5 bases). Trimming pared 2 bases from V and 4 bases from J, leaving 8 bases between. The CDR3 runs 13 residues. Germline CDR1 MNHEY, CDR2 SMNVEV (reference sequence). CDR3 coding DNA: TGTGCCAGCAGTTTACGAAGGGGCTATGGCTACACCTTC. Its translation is CASSLRRGYGYTF.

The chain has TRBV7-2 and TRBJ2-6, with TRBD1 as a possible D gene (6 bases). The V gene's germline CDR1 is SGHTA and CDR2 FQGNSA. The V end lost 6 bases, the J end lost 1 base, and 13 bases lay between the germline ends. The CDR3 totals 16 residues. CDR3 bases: TGTGCCAGCAGGCCATCAACAGGGTCTGGGGCCAACGTCCTGACTTTC. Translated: CASRPSTGSGANVLTF.

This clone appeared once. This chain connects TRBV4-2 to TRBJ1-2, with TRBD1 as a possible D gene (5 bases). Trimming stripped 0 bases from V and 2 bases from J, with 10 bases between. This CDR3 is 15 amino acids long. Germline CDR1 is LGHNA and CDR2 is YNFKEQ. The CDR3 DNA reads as TGTGCCAGCAGCCAAGAGGGCCAGGGCAACTATGGCTACACCTTC. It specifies CASSQEGQGNYGYTF.

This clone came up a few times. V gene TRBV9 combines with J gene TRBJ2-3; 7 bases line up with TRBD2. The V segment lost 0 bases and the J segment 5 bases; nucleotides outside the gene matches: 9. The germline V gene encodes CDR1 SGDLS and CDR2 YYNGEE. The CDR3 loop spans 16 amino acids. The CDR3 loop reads CASSVGEGGPGDTQYF. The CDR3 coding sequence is TGTGCCAGCAGCGTAGGGGAGGGAGGGCCCGGAGATACGCAGTATTTT.

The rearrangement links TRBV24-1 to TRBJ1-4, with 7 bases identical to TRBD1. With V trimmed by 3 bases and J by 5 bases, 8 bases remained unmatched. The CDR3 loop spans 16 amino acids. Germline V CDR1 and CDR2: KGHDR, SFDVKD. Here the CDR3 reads CATSDQQGNRNEKLFF. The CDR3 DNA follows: TGTGCCACCAGTGATCAACAGGGGAATAGGAATGAAAAACTGTTTTTT.

CDR3 sequence (DNA): TGTGCCAGCAGCCTGATCCGGGACAGATTAGACAATGAGCAGTTCTTC. This sequence encodes CASSLIRDRLDNEQFF. This chain joins TRBV3-1 (or the pseudogene TRBV3-2) and TRBJ2-1, with TRBD1 matching over 7 bases. V was pared by 4 bases and J by 5 bases, with 11 bases of the junction left unmatched. The CDR3 is made up of 16 amino acids. Germline V gene sequence: CDR1 LGHDT, CDR2 YNNKEL (reference sequence).

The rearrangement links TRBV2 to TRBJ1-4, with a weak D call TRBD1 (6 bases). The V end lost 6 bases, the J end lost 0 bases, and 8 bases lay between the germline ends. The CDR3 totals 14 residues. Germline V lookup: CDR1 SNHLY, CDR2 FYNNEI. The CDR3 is CASSGGSTNEKLFF. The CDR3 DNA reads TGTGCCAGCAGCGGGGGCTCAACTAATGAAAAACTGTTTTTT.

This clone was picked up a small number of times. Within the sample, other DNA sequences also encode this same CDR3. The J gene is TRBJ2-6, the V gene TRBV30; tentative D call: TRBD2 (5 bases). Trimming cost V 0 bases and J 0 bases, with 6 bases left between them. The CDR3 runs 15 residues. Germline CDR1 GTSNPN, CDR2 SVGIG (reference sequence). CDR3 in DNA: TGTGCCTGGAGTGTACTAGGCTCTGGGGCCAACGTCCTGACTTTC. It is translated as CAWSVLGSGANVLTF.

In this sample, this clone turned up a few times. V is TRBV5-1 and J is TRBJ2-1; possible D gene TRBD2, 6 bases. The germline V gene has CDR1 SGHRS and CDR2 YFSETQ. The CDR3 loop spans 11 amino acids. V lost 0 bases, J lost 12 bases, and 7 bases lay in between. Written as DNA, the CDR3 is TGCGCCAGCAGCTTGGGGCGGGGGCAGTTCTTC. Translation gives CASSLGRGQFF.

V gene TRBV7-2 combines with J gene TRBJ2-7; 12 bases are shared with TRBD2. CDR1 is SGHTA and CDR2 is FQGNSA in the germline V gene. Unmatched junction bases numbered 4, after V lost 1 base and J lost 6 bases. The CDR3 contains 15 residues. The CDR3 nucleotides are TGTGCCAGCAGCTTAGGACTAGCGGGAGCGGTCGAGCAGTACTTC. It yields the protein CASSLGLAGAVEQYF.